This T cell receptor (beta chain) was captured by sequencing in a study of siplizumab effects on memory and regulatory T cells. Study-level findings and limits: Assignment to unstimulated subsets succeeded for only a minor fraction of the alloreactive clones. Suppressive capability of dividing Tregs from siplizumab cultures went unverified.

Profiling relied on immunoSEQ multiplex PCR, and the TCRdb table lists in-frame clones only, not all of them. Among 65,000 to 85,000 clones listed, 93% were seen once. Germline values: CDR1 MNHEY, CDR2 SMNVEV (reference sequence). The CDR3 consists of 15 residues. Trimming cost V 2 bases and J 3 bases; bases outside gene matches: 3. As regards this clone: Its target is not known.

Specimen: CD8+ T cells sorted from blood. This chain uses TRBV27 with TRBJ2-2; 7 bases agree with TRBD1. The origin of this receptor is a human donor in good health. In nucleotides, the CDR3 is TGTGCCAGCAGTTTAGGGACAGTGGACACCGGGGAGCTGTTTTTT. Translated: CASSLGTVDTGELFF.